Listed below are T cell receptor beta chains from one sample, sequenced in a study of cytomegalovirus exposure and HLA in healthy donors. Produced via immunoSEQ multiplex PCR; TCRdb's table is partial and in-frame only. The sample consists of 100,000 to 150,000 clones, roughly 90% of them appearing once. The sample consisted of PBMCs. The source of these receptors is a woman aged 18-35 years in good health and CMV-seronegative. Both conserved end residues are part of each CDR3. The D gene is left open where the match is weak. Clone size is stated in some rows and not others, as once, few, many or a class when expanded.

. TRBD2 TRBJ2-1 TRBV18 TGTGCCAGCTCACCAGGCGGGAGGTCTTACAATGAGCAGTTCTTC CASSPGGRSYNEQFF
. . TRBJ1-1 TRBV11-3 TGTGCCAGCAGCCTGTCGACGGGAAACACTGAAGCTTTCTTT CASSLSTGNTEAFF
. TRBD1 TRBJ1-5 TRBV4-1 TGCGCCAGCAGCCAAGCATCAGGGGGTTATCAGCCCCAGCATTTT CASSQASGGYQPQHF
. TRBD1 TRBJ1-2 TRBV10-2 TGCGCCAGCCCTTGGACAGGGAATGGCTACACCTTC CASPWTGNGYTF
few . TRBJ2-1 TRBV19 TGTGCCAGTAGTTCAGGGGATCAGCAGTTCTTC CASSSGDQQFF
. TRBD2 TRBJ2-2 TRBV11-3 TGTGCCAGCAGCTTATGGACTAGCGGGATTTCGAACACCGGGGAGCTGTTTTTT CASSLWTSGISNTGELFF
once TRBD1 TRBJ1-2 TRBV6-1 TGTGCCAGCAGAAGGGACAGGGGGAACTATGGCTACACCTTC CASRRDRGNYGYTF
. TRBD2 TRBJ2-3 TRBV11-2 TGTGCCAGCAGCTTAGAGGGGACTAGCGGGAGGGATACGCAGTATTTT CASSLEGTSGRDTQYF
. . TRBJ1-1 TRBV9 TGTGCCAGCAGCCCTGCCCGGAGCGGCACTGAAGCTTTCTTT CASSPARSGTEAFF
. TRBD1 TRBJ1-1 TRBV12-5 TGTGCTAGTGGTCGGGGACAGTTGAACACTGAAGCTTTCTTT CASGRGQLNTEAFF
. TRBD2 TRBJ2-2 TRBV28 TGTGCCAGCAGTTTGGGGGGGACCGGGGAGCTGTTTTTT CASSLGGTGELFF
. . TRBJ2-2 TRBV19 TGTGCCAGTAGTCCCAGTGGGGCGGGAAGTGTCGGGGAGCTGTTTTTT CASSPSGAGSVGELFF
. TRBD2 TRBJ2-5 TRBV9 TGTGCCAGCAGCCCCGGACTAGCGGGAGAGGTTGGGACCCAGTACTTC CASSPGLAGEVGTQYF
. TRBD1 TRBJ2-7 TRBV5-1 TGCGCCAGCAGCTTGCTGTTTGGGACAGCCTCCTACGAGCAGTACTTC CASSLLFGTASYEQYF
. . TRBJ1-1 TRBV25-1 TGTGCCAGCAGGGCCCGGGCGGGCAACACTGAAGCTTTCTTT CASRARAGNTEAFF
. TRBD2 TRBJ2-7 TRBV5-6 TGTGCCAGCAGCTTGCGGCTAGCGGGAGCCGAGCAGTACTTC CASSLRLAGAEQYF
. . TRBJ1-1 TRBV30 TGTGCCTGGAGTGCCCCCCCCACAGCTATGAACACTGAAGCTTTCTTT CAWSAPPTAMNTEAFF
. TRBD2 TRBJ2-7 TRBV5-4 TGTGCCAGCAGCCAGACTAGCGGGGACGAGCAGTACTTC CASSQTSGDEQYF
. . TRBJ2-5 TRBV5-4 TGTGCCAGCAGCTTGGCGGAAGGGGTTCAAGAGACCCAGTACTTC CASSLAEGVQETQYF
once . TRBJ1-1 TRBV21-1 TGTGCCAGCAGCAAGGACAGGGGGAGCATGAACACTGAAGCTTTCTTT CASSKDRGSMNTEAFF
. TRBD2 TRBJ2-7 TRBV13 TGTGCCAGCAGCTTCGGGACTAGCGGCTCCTACGAGCAGTACTTC CASSFGTSGSYEQYF
once TRBD2 TRBJ2-1 TRBV30 TGTGCCTGGAGAAAAATAGCGGGAGACCGGGAGCAGTTCTTC CAWRKIAGDREQFF
. . TRBJ2-7 TRBV10-1 TGCGCCAGCAGTGAGTCTGGAGGGTTTGCCTACGAGCAGTACTTC CASSESGGFAYEQYF
. . TRBJ1-2 TRBV12-5 TGTGCTAGTGGTTTGTCCGCTACAGCCTATGGCTACACCTTC CASGLSATAYGYTF
once TRBD2 TRBJ2-3 TRBV10-3 TGTGCCATCAGTGATTTAGGGACTAGCGGTTCTAGCACAGATACGCAGTATTTT CAISDLGTSGSSTDTQYF
. . TRBJ2-5 TRBV7-9 TGTGCCAGCAGCTACTCGGAGGGGGGGGAGACCCAGTACTTC CASSYSEGGETQYF
. TRBD2 TRBJ2-3 TRBV5-1 TGCGCCAGCAGCCTAGCGGGAGGGCGGGGAGATACGCAGTATTTT CASSLAGGRGDTQYF
. . TRBJ2-7 TRBV11-3 TGTGCCAGCAGCCCCTCAGTCTACGAGCAGTACTTC CASSPSVYEQYF
. TRBD2 TRBJ2-3 TRBV9 TGTGCCAGCAGCGTAGGGACTAGCGCCAGCACAGATACGCAGTATTTT CASSVGTSASTDTQYF
. TRBD1 TRBJ1-1 TRBV28 TGTGCCAGCGCTACAGGGGGCGGGGAGACTGAAGCTTTCTTT CASATGGGETEAFF
. TRBD2 TRBJ2-3 TRBV29-1 TGCAGCGTTGAAGATAACTTCGGGGGGGCGGGCACAGATACGCAGTATTTT CSVEDNFGGAGTDTQYF
. TRBD2 TRBJ2-7 TRBV7-9 TGTGCCAGCAGCTTAGAGGGGCGGGAGAGTTCTGACGAGCAGTACTTC CASSLEGRESSDEQYF
. TRBD1 TRBJ1-4 TRBV4-2 TGTGCCAGCAGCTTGAACACAGGGGATAATGAAAAACTGTTTTTT CASSLNTGDNEKLFF
. TRBD1 TRBJ1-2 TRBV6-1 TGTGCCAGCAGTAATCCGGGACAGGGGGCCTATGGCTACACCTTC CASSNPGQGAYGYTF
. . TRBJ2-2 TRBV7-8 TGTGCCAACCTTGGTCAGGGCAAAATGAGCGCCGGGGAGCTGTTTTTT CANLGQGKMSAGELFF
. TRBD1 TRBJ1-1 TRBV13 TGTGCCAGCGTGGGAGAAGGACAGGGAAGCACTGAAGCTTTCTTT CASVGEGQGSTEAFF
. TRBD1 TRBJ1-4 TRBV29-1 TGCAGCGGACAGGGTACTAATGAAAAACTGTTTTTT CSGQGTNEKLFF
. TRBD2 TRBJ2-5 TRBV7-6 TGTGCCAGCAGCCAATTGGGACTAGCGGGAAGGCCAGAGACCCAGTACTTC CASSQLGLAGRPETQYF
. . TRBJ1-4 TRBV5-6 TGTGCCAGCAGCTTTGGAAGAGGGTGGCCTAATGAAAAACTGTTTTTT CASSFGRGWPNEKLFF
. . TRBJ2-1 TRBV27 TGTGCCAGCAGTTTAGAACGGCGCGCGGGAAGGGGTAATGAGCAGTTCTTC CASSLERRAGRGNEQFF